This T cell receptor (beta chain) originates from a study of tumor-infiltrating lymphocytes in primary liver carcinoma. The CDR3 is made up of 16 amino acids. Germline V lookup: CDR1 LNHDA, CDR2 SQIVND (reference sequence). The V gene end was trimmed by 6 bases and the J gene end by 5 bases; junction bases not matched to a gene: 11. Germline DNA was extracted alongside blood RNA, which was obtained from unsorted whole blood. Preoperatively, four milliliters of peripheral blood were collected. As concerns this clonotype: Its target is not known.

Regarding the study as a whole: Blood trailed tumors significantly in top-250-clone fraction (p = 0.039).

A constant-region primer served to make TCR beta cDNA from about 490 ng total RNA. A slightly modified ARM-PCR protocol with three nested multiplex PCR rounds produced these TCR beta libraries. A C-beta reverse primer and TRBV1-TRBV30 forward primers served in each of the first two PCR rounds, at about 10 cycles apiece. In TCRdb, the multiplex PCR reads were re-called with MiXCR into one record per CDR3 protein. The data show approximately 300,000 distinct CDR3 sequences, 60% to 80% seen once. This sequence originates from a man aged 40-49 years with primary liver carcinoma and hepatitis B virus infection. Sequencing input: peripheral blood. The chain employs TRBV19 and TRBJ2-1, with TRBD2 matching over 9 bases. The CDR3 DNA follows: TGTGCCAGTAGGGGCGTGGTAGCGGGAGTCCACAATGAGCAGTTCTTC. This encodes CASRGVVAGVHNEQFF. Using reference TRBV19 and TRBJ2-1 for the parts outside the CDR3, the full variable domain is DGGITQSPKYLFRKEGQNVTLSCEQNLNHDAMYWYRQDPGQGLRLIYYSQIVNDFQKGDIAEGYSVSREKKESFPLTVTSAQKNPTAFYLCASRGVVAGVHNEQFFGPGTRLTVL.